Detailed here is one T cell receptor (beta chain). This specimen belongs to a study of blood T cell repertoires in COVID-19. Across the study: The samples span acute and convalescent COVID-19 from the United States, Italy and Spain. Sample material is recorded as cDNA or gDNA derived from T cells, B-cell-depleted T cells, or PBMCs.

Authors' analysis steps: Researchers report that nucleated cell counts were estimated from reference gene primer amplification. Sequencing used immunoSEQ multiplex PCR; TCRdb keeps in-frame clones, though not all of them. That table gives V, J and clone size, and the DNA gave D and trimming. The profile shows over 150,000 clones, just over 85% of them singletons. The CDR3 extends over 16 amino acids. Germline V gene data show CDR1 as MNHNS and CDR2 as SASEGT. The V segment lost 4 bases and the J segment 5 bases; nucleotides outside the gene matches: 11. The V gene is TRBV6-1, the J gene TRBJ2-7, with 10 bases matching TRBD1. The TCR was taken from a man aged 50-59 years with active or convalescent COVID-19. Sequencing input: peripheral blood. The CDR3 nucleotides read TGTGCCAGCAGTGGGGACAGGGGCCAGTTCGGGGACGAGCAGTACTTC. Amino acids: CASSGDRGQFGDEQYF.